This T cell receptor (beta chain) was profiled in a study of T-cell memory formation after mild COVID-19. Across the whole study: The study found TCR clusters largely donor specific. Notes on the study in general: A subset of responding clones appeared in pre-infection memory, suggesting cross-reactive memory joined. The study found contracting CD4+ clones mainly in CM and EM and contracting CD8+ clones in EMRA.

Germline V CDR1 and CDR2: SQVTM, ANQGSEA. There are 11 residues in the CDR3. A 5'RACE reaction primed in the constant segment made cDNA libraries of TCR alpha and TCR beta, and these carried sample barcodes and UMIs. TCRdb processed the 5' RACE reads anew with MiXCR; each CDR3 protein has one entry. The profile shows roughly 300,000 distinct CDR3 sequences, approximately 14% of them singletons. This clonotype has only a few counts. Its antigen is unknown. The junction does not match germline at one end; this may be a read error. The receptor was isolated from a young man who had mild COVID-19 (a few samples of this study predate the infection). Cell type and time point are not known. Specimen: PBMCs or a T cell subset sorted from them (not recorded which). V usage is TRBV29-1 and J usage is TRBJ2-5, with D possibly called TRBD1 or TRBD2 (6 bases each). The CDR3 DNA reads as TGCAGCGCCTACGTTCTCGGGGGCCTCCACTTC. Its protein product is CSAYVLGGLHF.